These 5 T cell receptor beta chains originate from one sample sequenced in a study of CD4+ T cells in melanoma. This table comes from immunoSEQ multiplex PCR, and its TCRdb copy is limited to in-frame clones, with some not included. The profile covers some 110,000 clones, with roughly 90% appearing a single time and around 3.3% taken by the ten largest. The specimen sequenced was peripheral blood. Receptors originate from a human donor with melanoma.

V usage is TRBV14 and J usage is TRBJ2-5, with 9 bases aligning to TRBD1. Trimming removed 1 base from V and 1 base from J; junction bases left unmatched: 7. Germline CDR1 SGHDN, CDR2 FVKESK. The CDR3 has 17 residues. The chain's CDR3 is CASSQGRGTGFQETQYF. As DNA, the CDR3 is TGTGCCAGCAGCCAAGGTCGAGGGACAGGGTTCCAAGAGACCCAGTACTTC.

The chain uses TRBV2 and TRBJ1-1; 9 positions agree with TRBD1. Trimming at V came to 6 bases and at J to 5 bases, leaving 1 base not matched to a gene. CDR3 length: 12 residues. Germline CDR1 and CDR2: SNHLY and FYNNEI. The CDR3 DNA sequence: TGTGCCAGCAGGGGGACAGGGACTGAAGCTTTCTTT. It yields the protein CASRGTGTEAFF.

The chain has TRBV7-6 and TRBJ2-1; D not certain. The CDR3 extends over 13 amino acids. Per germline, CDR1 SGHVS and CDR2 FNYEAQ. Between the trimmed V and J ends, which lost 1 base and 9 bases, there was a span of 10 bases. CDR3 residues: CASSLDQLGEQFF. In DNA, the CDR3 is TGTGCCAGCAGCTTAGACCAACTGGGTGAGCAGTTCTTC.

The CDR3 nucleotides read TGTGCCAGTAGTAAGTACTGGGACGCTCCGCAGTTCTTC. Residues: CASSKYWDAPQFF. V usage is TRBV19 and J usage is TRBJ2-1; the D call may be TRBD1 or TRBD2 (5 bases each). V shed 4 bases and J shed 12 bases, with 16 bases lying between them. In germline, CDR1 is LNHDA, CDR2 SQIVND (reference sequence). The CDR3 has 13 residues.

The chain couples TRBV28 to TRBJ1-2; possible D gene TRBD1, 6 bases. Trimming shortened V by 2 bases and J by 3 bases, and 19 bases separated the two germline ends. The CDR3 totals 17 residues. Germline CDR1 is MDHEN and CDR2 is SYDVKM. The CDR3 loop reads CASSLLIWTEGHYGYTF. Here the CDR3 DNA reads TGTGCCAGCAGTTTACTAATCTGGACAGAAGGGCACTATGGCTACACCTTC.